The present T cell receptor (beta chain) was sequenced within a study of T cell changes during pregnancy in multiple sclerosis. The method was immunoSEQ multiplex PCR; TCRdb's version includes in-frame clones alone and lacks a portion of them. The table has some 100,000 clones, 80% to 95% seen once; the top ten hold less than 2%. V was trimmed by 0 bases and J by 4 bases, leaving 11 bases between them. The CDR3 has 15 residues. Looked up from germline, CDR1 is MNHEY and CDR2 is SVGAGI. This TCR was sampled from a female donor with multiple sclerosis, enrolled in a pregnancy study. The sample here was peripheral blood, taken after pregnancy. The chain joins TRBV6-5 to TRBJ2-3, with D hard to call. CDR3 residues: CASSYSNIVADTQYF. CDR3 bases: TGTGCCAGCAGTTACTCGAATATAGTGGCAGATACGCAGTATTTT.